Below, 9 T cell receptor beta chains from the same sample are listed, as sequenced in a study of cytomegalovirus exposure and HLA in healthy donors. With 60 Vbeta and 13 Jbeta primers, the PCR was carried out. The method was immunoSEQ multiplex PCR; TCRdb's version includes in-frame clones alone and lacks a portion of them. The table lists roughly 100,000 clones, roughly four fifths of them singletons. Sequencing input: PBMCs. These receptors came from a man aged 50-59 years in good health and CMV-seronegative.

The V gene is TRBV29-1, the J gene TRBJ1-2, with D possibly matching TRBD1 (6 bases). The CDR3 runs to 11 residues. Germline CDR1 reads SQVTM; CDR2 reads ANQGSEA. With 8 bases removed from V and 7 bases from J, the gap between germline ends came to 14 bases. The CDR3 nucleotides read TGCAGCTTGGACAGAAAGGCTGGCTACACCTTC. Translation: CSLDRKAGYTF.

CDR3 sequence: CAIGLAGANTGELFF. CDR3 DNA sequence: TGTGCCATTGGACTAGCGGGAGCGAACACCGGGGAGCTGTTTTTT. V is TRBV10-3 and J is TRBJ2-2; 13 bases are shared with TRBD2. The germline CDR1 and CDR2 sequences are ENHRY and SYGVKD. The length of the CDR3 is 15 residues. V lost 9 bases, J lost 0 bases, and 1 base stayed unmatched.

This chain uses TRBV7-9 with TRBJ2-2; D possibly corresponds to TRBD1 (8 bases). In germline, CDR1 is SEHNR, CDR2 FQNEAQ (reference sequence). V was trimmed by 5 bases and J by 3 bases, leaving 16 bases between them. This CDR3 region has 16 residues. The CDR3 sequence: CASSQGGTGHTGELFF. CDR3 coding DNA: TGTGCCAGCAGCCAGGGGGGGACAGGACACACCGGGGAGCTGTTTTTT.

V usage is TRBV5-6 and J usage is TRBJ1-5; 7 bases map to TRBD1. Germline trimming cut 3 bases from V and 6 bases from J; bases unmatched to any gene: 6. Germline V lookup: CDR1 SGHDT, CDR2 YYEEEE. This CDR3 spans 14 amino acids. The DNA of the CDR3 is TGTGCCAGCAGCTGGGGCAGGGGGGTTCAGCCCCAGCATTTT. This translates into CASSWGRGVQPQHF.

The gene calls are TRBV19 and TRBJ2-7, with no clear D. CDR3 length: 13 residues. CDR1 is LNHDA, CDR2 SQIVND, per germline (reference sequence). V was clipped by 3 bases and J by 0 bases, with 6 bases between them. CDR3 sequence: CASSMESSYEQYF. Written as DNA, the CDR3 is TGTGCCAGTAGTATGGAGAGCTCCTACGAGCAGTACTTC.

This sequence joins TRBV6-6 and TRBJ2-3, with 9 bases aligning to TRBD1. Germline V gives CDR1 MNHNY, CDR2 SVGAGI (reference sequence). CDR3 size: 14 residues. J lost 1 base, V lost 5 bases, and 1 base had no gene match. The CDR3 DNA reads as TGTGCCAGCAGTCGGGACAGGGGCACAGATACGCAGTATTTT. Translated, it gives CASSRDRGTDTQYF.

The rearrangement links TRBV5-1 to TRBJ2-1, with 7 nucleotides matching TRBD2. CDR1 and CDR2 from the germline V gene are SGHRS and YFSETQ. This CDR3 is 11 amino acids long. V was clipped by 9 bases and J by 7 bases; unmatched bases: 4. Here the CDR3 DNA reads TGCGCCACTACGGGGGGTAATGAGCAGTTCTTC. It is translated as CATTGGNEQFF.

This clone came up a few times. The rearrangement joins TRBV7-9 to TRBJ2-1; 9 bases fit TRBD1. CDR1 and CDR2 from the germline V gene are SEHNR and FQNEAQ (reference sequence). V lost 6 bases to trimming and J lost 6 bases; unmatched junction nucleotides: 9. The CDR3 contains 15 residues. CDR3 in amino acids: CASSTGTGFFNEQFF. As DNA, the CDR3 is TGTGCCAGCAGTACCGGGACAGGGTTTTTCAATGAGCAGTTCTTC. Together with reference TRBV7-9 and TRBJ2-1, the CDR3 gives the full variable domain: DTGVSQNPRHKITKRGQNVTFRCDPISEHNRLYWYRQTLGQGPEFLTYFQNEAQLEKSRLLSDRFSAERPKGSFSTLEIQRTEQGDSAMYLCASSTGTGFFNEQFFGPGTRLTVL.

This chain joins TRBV28 and TRBJ1-5; no reliable D call. The germline V gene has CDR1 MDHEN and CDR2 SYDVKM. The CDR3 sequence is 17 residues long. V gave up 4 bases and J gave up 4 bases, with 20 bases separating them. The CDR3 sequence: CASSYPPGSDRNQPQHF. CDR3 in DNA: TGTGCCAGCAGTTACCCCCCGGGGTCCGATCGGAATCAGCCCCAGCATTTT.